A selection of T cell receptor beta chains follows, all from one sample in a study of shared clonotypes between healthy human individuals. Using immunoSEQ multiplex PCR, the repertoire was profiled, and TCRdb retains in-frame clones only, with some absent. The repertoire holds roughly 1,500,000 clones, with roughly 98.5% as singletons. The sequencing input was naive CD4+ T cells sorted from blood. All receptors come from a man in his thirties or forties in good health. The conserved cysteine and the conserved F or W are not part of the CDR3 here. Rows give clone size only sometimes, using once, few, many, or a class for an expanded clone.

V: TRBV18; size: -; CDR3: ASSPPRTGSEQY
V: TRBV7-9; size: -; CDR3: ASSLLTGTVNQPQH
V: TRBV10-3; size: once; CDR3: AISESASTNEKLF
V: TRBV28; size: once; CDR3: ASSWSRPNEQF
V: TRBV28; size: -; CDR3: ASTPRTLLYNEQF
V: TRBV10-3; size: -; CDR3: AISEGEQRPEYSNQPQH
V: TRBV28; size: -; CDR3: ASSLGTVPYEQY
V: TRBV9; size: -; CDR3: ASSPQPTGEQF
V: TRBV4-1; size: -; CDR3: ASSRGDRDEKLF
V: TRBV11-2; size: -; CDR3: ASSRLSGNTIY
V: TRBV5-1; size: -; CDR3: ASGVGSTDTQY
V: TRBV7-9; size: -; CDR3: ASSPGNQPQH
V: TRBV19; size: -; CDR3: ASKILSGNGYT
V: TRBV9; size: -; CDR3: ASSQETQY
V: TRBV5-5; size: -; CDR3: ASSLDRGSFYEQY
V: TRBV6-4; size: -; CDR3: ASSDEAGAGDTQY
V: TRBV5-6; size: -; CDR3: ASSLIEAGGPWNEQF